A single sample gave rise to the 14 T cell receptor beta chains below, sequenced in a study of T cells in Graves' hyperthyroidism and ophthalmopathy. Authors of the study amplified TCR beta CDR3 regions from RNA transcripts. A set of HTBI primers served as the primers for a first-round RT-PCR of the TCR CDR3. TCRdb used MiXCR to reprocess the multiplex PCR reads, holding one entry per CDR3 protein. Counted here are some 380,000 distinct CDR3 sequences, about 13% occurring once; the ten biggest clones make up more than 20%. The specimen was blood. These receptors came from a man younger than 40 with Graves' hyperthyroidism that later progressed to Graves' ophthalmopathy.

In this sample, this clonotype turned up many times. This sequence joins TRBV7-2 and TRBJ2-1; a weak D match, TRBD2 (6 bases). This CDR3 contains 16 residues. Per germline, CDR1 SGHTA and CDR2 FQGNSA. V dropped 6 bases and J dropped 0 bases, with 15 bases sitting between them. The CDR3 region has the DNA TGTGCCAGCAGTCTTTGGGGCGGGGTCTCCTACAATGAGCAGTTCTTC. Translation gives CASSLWGGVSYNEQFF.

The chain carries TRBV7-6 and TRBJ1-5; D is unresolved. The CDR3 runs to 13 residues. V was pared by 5 bases and J by 5 bases, with 10 bases between. Germline V gives CDR1 SGHVS, CDR2 FNYEAQ. CDR3 coding DNA: TGTGCCAGCAGCCCTTTCGAGGATCAGCCCCAGCATTTT. This translates into CASSPFEDQPQHF.

The V call is TRBV15, the J call TRBJ1-6; D call uncertain. Looked up from germline, CDR1 is LNHNV and CDR2 is YYDKDF (reference sequence). The CDR3 extends over 15 amino acids. V shed 0 bases and J shed 10 bases, with 13 bases lying between them. Written as DNA, the CDR3 is TGTGCCACCAGCAGAGATAGCCAGTATGGGTCACCCCTCCACTTT. Translation: CATSRDSQYGSPLHF.

In its sample, this clonotype was seen many times. The chain is built from TRBV12-3 or TRBV12-4 and TRBJ2-5, with 12 bases identical to TRBD2. CDR3 length: 16 amino acids. Unmatched junction bases numbered 9, after V lost 5 bases and J lost 5 bases. The CDR3 is CASSKTSGGRGETQYF. CDR3 coding DNA: TGTGCCAGCAGTAAGACTAGCGGGGGACGGGGGGAGACCCAGTACTTC.

J is TRBJ1-4 and V is TRBV28; the D gene is possibly TRBD1 (5 bases). Germline CDR1 is MDHEN and CDR2 is SYDVKM. V shed 2 bases and J shed 10 bases, with 14 bases lying between them. This CDR3 comprises 14 residues. CDR3 residues: CASSLRQGVVKLFF. DNA of the CDR3: TGTGCCAGCAGTTTACGGCAGGGAGTGGTAAAACTGTTTTTT.

CDR3 protein: CASSCGPMSNQPQHF. The DNA of the CDR3 is TGTGCCAGCAGTTGCGGTCCGATGTCAAATCAGCCCCAGCATTTT. This rearrangement joins TRBV6-2 or TRBV6-3 to TRBJ1-5, with unresolved D. CDR1 MNHEY and CDR2 SVGEGT come from the germline V gene. The CDR3 contains 15 residues. The V and J ends lost 4 bases and 4 bases respectively, with 14 bases between them.

This clonotype was observed at least ten times. This chain joins TRBV11-2 and TRBJ1-6; 10 bases are shared with TRBD1. Trimming cost V 6 bases and J 5 bases; bases outside gene matches: 4. The germline V gene encodes CDR1 SGHAT and CDR2 FQNNGV. The CDR3 is made up of 15 amino acids. The CDR3 nucleotides read TGTGCCAGCAGACCGACAGGGGGCAATAATTCACCCCTCCACTTT. Its translation: CASRPTGGNNSPLHF.

Note on this clonotype: One junction end does not reproduce the germline sequence, and a read error may be involved. The V and J genes are TRBV30 and TRBJ2-1; D call uncertain. The CDR3 contains 16 residues. CDR1 GTSNPN and CDR2 SVGIG come from the germline V gene (reference sequence). In DNA form, the CDR3 reads TGTGCTTGGAAGGGAAGGAACCTCTATGACGTCAATGAGCAGTTCTTC. Translation gives CAWKGRNLYDVNEQFF.

The table lists this clonotype with a few counts. V usage is TRBV12-3 or TRBV12-4 and J usage is TRBJ2-3; D remains ambiguous. The CDR3 length is 14 residues. The V and J ends lost 2 bases and 2 bases respectively, with 8 bases between them. CDR3 sequence: CASSLYSNTDTQYF. In nucleotides, the CDR3 is TGTGCCAGCAGTTTATACAGCAACACAGATACGCAGTATTTT.

The CDR3 protein is CASRIPGQGQETQYF. For the CDR3, the DNA is TGTGCCAGCAGAATTCCGGGACAGGGACAAGAGACCCAGTACTTC. The chain combines TRBV11-2 with TRBJ2-5; 9 positions match TRBD1. The J segment lost 2 bases and the V segment lost 6 bases, leaving 7 bases of the junction unmatched. In germline, CDR1 is SGHAT, CDR2 FQNNGV. The CDR3 has 15 residues.

This clonotype occurred many times. The V call is TRBV18, the J call TRBJ2-7, with D possibly matching TRBD2 (5 bases). CDR1 and CDR2 from the germline V gene are KGHSH and LQKENI. V lost 5 bases and J 3 bases, leaving 11 bases between the germline ends. The CDR3 runs to 13 residues. CDR3 sequence reads: CASSTGRDYEQYF. The CDR3 DNA follows: TGTGCCAGCTCAACTGGGAGAGACTACGAGCAGTACTTC.

The CDR3 bases are TGTGCCAGCAGCCCGACCGGGACAGGGCTCTACGAGCAGTACTTC. Translation: CASSPTGTGLYEQYF. The chain is built from TRBV9 and TRBJ2-7, with 9 bases that match TRBD1. Germline-derived CDR1 and CDR2 are SGDLS and YYNGEE. This CDR3 is 15 amino acids long. J gave up 3 bases and V 4 bases, and 8 bases lay outside the gene matches. Full variable domain (remainder filled in from reference TRBV9 and TRBJ2-7): DSGVTQTPKHLITATGQRVTLRCSPRSGDLSVYWYQQSLDQGLQFLIQYYNGEERAKGNILERFSAQQFPDLHSELNLSSLELGDSALYFCASSPTGTGLYEQYFGPGTRLTVT.

This clonotype came up a few times. V gene TRBV5-7 combines with J gene TRBJ1-4, with a weak D call TRBD1 (5 bases). TRBV5-7 is classed as an ORF, of uncertain function. The CDR3 extends over 17 amino acids. The V end was cut by 7 bases, the J end by 2 bases, with 21 bases between. The CDR3 spells CASAAGGASVTNEKLFF. DNA of the CDR3: TGTGCCAGCGCCGCCGGGGGAGCGAGCGTGACTAATGAAAAACTGTTTTTT.

There are a few counts of this clonotype. A clone one base away is much larger, so this may be a read error. The V and J genes are TRBV2 and TRBJ2-7; weak D call: TRBD1 (6 bases). V was pared by 3 bases and J by 1 base, with 16 bases between. Germline CDR1 is SNHLY and CDR2 is FYNNEI. The CDR3 loop spans 16 amino acids. The CDR3 region has the DNA TGTGCCAGCAGTGACACAGACAGGACTGCGTCCTACGAGCAGTACTTC. Protein sequence: CASSDTDRTASYEQYF.